Below are 16 T cell receptor beta chains sequenced from a single sample in a study of shared clonotypes between healthy human individuals. TCRdb's copy holds only in-frame clones and misses some; the assay was immunoSEQ multiplex PCR. The repertoire holds 550,000 to 800,000 clones, with roughly 87% as singletons. The sequenced sample was memory CD8+ T cells from PBMCs. Subset meaning: CD45RO+ cells pooled with CCR7-negative TemRA cells. These TCRs come from a young man in good health. Some clones in this sample may be carry-over from other donors' samples.

The CDR3: CAISESSVAKNIQYF. As DNA, the CDR3 is TGTGCCATCAGTGAGTCGTCAGTGGCCAAAAACATTCAGTACTTC. The chain joins TRBV10-3 to TRBJ2-4; D gene ambiguous. Germline V gene data show CDR1 as ENHRY and CDR2 as SYGVKD. CDR3 length: 15 amino acids. Trimming removed 0 bases from V and 1 base from J, with 7 bases in between.

The chain joins TRBV28 to TRBJ2-5, with 9 bases aligning to TRBD2. Germline loops: CDR1 MDHEN, CDR2 SYDVKM. J gave up 0 bases and V 4 bases, and 9 bases lay outside the gene matches. This CDR3 is 17 amino acids long. Written as DNA, the CDR3 is TGTGCCAGCAGTTCCTCGCGACTAGCGGATTACCAAGAGACCCAGTACTTC. Its translation is CASSSSRLADYQETQYF.

This clone was seen only once. This rearrangement joins TRBV15 to TRBJ2-3; 11 nucleotides align to TRBD2. V was clipped by 3 bases and J by 0 bases; unmatched bases: 14. CDR3 length: 20 amino acids. From germline, CDR1 is LNHNV and CDR2 YYDKDF (reference sequence). This CDR3 is CATSRPGLAAYRPSTDTQYF. The CDR3 DNA reads TGTGCCACCAGCAGGCCGGGACTAGCGGCCTACCGGCCTAGCACAGATACGCAGTATTTT.

The chain carries TRBV28 and TRBJ2-7, with D perhaps assigned TRBD1 or TRBD2 (5 bases each). CDR3 size: 13 residues. The V gene's germline CDR1 is MDHEN and CDR2 SYDVKM. V was shortened by 6 bases and J by 2 bases, with 11 bases between the two germline ends. The CDR3 DNA reads as TGTGCCAGCAGACCAGTGGGGGCCTACGAGCAGTACTTC. This sequence encodes CASRPVGAYEQYF.

The chain couples TRBV11-2 to TRBJ2-7; a possible D gene is TRBD2 (5 bases). Trimming removed 3 bases from V and 2 bases from J, with 8 bases in between. Germline lookup yields CDR1 SGHAT and CDR2 FQNNGV. The CDR3 sequence is 13 residues long. CDR3 sequence: CASSFGETYEQYF. CDR3 bases: TGTGCCAGCAGCTTCGGGGAAACCTACGAGCAGTACTTC.

The J gene is TRBJ1-5, the V gene TRBV6-6, with D unclear. Germline assignment: CDR1 MNHNY and CDR2 SVGAGI (reference sequence). The CDR3 is made up of 13 amino acids. Trimming took 6 bases from V and 0 from J, leaving 6 bases between them. The CDR3 is CASRDASNQPQHF. Here the CDR3 DNA reads TGTGCCAGCAGGGACGCTAGCAATCAGCCCCAGCATTTT.

The chain links TRBV11-2 to TRBJ1-1; perhaps TRBD1 as D (5 bases). Germline V gene lookup returns CDR1 SGHAT and CDR2 FQNNGV. Trimming shortened V by 5 bases and J by 6 bases, and 7 bases separated the two germline ends. The CDR3 sequence is 11 residues long. CDR3 loop: CASSRRAEAFF. The DNA for the CDR3 is TGTGCCAGCAGCCGCAGGGCTGAAGCTTTCTTT. Based on the CDR3 plus reference TRBV11-2 and TRBJ1-1, the full variable domain is EAGVAQSPRYKIIEKRQSVAFWCNPISGHATLYWYQQILGQGPKLLIQFQNNGVVDDSQLPKDRFSAERLKGVDSTLKIQPAKLEDSAVYLCASSRRAEAFFGQGTRLTVV.

V and J are TRBV7-9 and TRBJ2-7; possibly TRBD2 for D (6 bases). V dropped 1 base and J dropped 2 bases, with 15 bases sitting between them. Germline CDR1 reads SEHNR; CDR2 reads FQNEAQ (reference sequence). The CDR3 runs to 16 residues. This CDR3 reads CASSLEGGAAPYEQYF. CDR3 DNA sequence: TGTGCCAGCAGCTTAGAAGGCGGGGCCGCCCCCTACGAGCAGTACTTC.

This chain links TRBV7-8 with TRBJ2-3; D perhaps matches TRBD1 (6 bases). This CDR3 region has 15 residues. Germline lookup yields CDR1 SGHVS and CDR2 FQNEAQ. V dropped 5 bases and J dropped 0 bases, with 12 bases sitting between them. The CDR3 region has the DNA TGTGCCAGCAGCCAAACAGGGTTTAGCACAGATACGCAGTATTTT. Its protein is CASSQTGFSTDTQYF.

This clone was found many times. This chain joins TRBV10-2 and TRBJ2-7; D remains unclear. V lost 3 bases, J lost 2 bases, and 8 bases lay in between. In germline, CDR1 is WSHSY, CDR2 SAAADI. CDR3 length: 13 residues. DNA for the CDR3: TGCGCCAGCAGTGACGTCCGTACCTACGAGCAGTACTTC. Translating gives CASSDVRTYEQYF.

This rearrangement joins TRBV10-1 to TRBJ2-5, with TRBD1 identical over 7 bases. CDR1 and CDR2 (germline): WNHNN, SYGVQD (reference sequence). After removal of 2 bases from V and 4 bases from J, the junction contained 7 bases not matched to a gene. The CDR3 runs 15 residues. In DNA, the CDR3 is TGCGCCAGCAGTGAGGGAACAGGGGTCGGAGAGACCCAGTACTTC. Translation: CASSEGTGVGETQYF.

J is TRBJ1-1 and V is TRBV6-5; D is uncertain. CDR3 length: 13 residues. The V and J ends lost 3 bases and 5 bases respectively, with 10 bases between them. Germline V gives CDR1 MNHEY, CDR2 SVGAGI. The CDR3 here is CASSYYEWTEAFF. The DNA of the CDR3 is TGTGCCAGCAGTTATTATGAATGGACTGAAGCTTTCTTT.

The chain joins TRBV19 to TRBJ2-7; D is possibly TRBD1 (6 bases). The CDR3 sequence is 15 residues long. Trimming left V 3 bases short and J 3 bases short, with 15 bases between. Germline CDR1 is LNHDA and CDR2 is SQIVND (reference sequence). This CDR3 is CASSIRISGVYEQYF. CDR3 DNA: TGTGCCAGTAGTATTAGAATATCAGGGGTCTACGAGCAGTACTTC. The entire variable domain, with the rest obtained from reference TRBV19 and TRBJ2-7, is as follows: DGGITQSPKYLFRKEGQNVTLSCEQNLNHDAMYWYRQDPGQGLRLIYYSQIVNDFQKGDIAEGYSVSREKKESFPLTVTSAQKNPTAFYLCASSIRISGVYEQYFGPGTRLTVT.

The CDR3 DNA sequence: TGTGCCAGCAGCTCCGCCAGGGGATGGGGAAGCTCCTACAATGAGCAGTTCTTC. This sequence encodes CASSSARGWGSSYNEQFF. The V call is TRBV7-2, the J call TRBJ2-1, with D possibly matching TRBD1 (6 bases). The CDR3 has 18 residues. Germline CDR1 is SGHTA and CDR2 is FQGNSA. Trimming left V 4 bases short and J 0 bases short, with 19 bases between.

The CDR3: CASSLVFKPGSYEQYF. The CDR3 coding sequence is TGTGCCAGCAGCTTGGTTTTCAAGCCCGGCTCCTACGAGCAGTACTTC. This chain connects TRBV5-5 to TRBJ2-7; no reliable D call. CDR1 and CDR2 from the germline V gene are SGHKS and YYEKEE (reference sequence). The length of the CDR3 is 16 residues. V was trimmed by 0 bases and J by 0 bases, leaving 13 bases between them.

The gene calls are TRBV6-6 and TRBJ2-5, with D possibly being TRBD1 or TRBD2 (5 bases each). CDR3 length: 13 residues. Germline V gene lookup returns CDR1 MNHNY and CDR2 SVGAGI (reference sequence). The germline V and J ends were trimmed by 2 bases and 3 bases, with 7 bases remaining between them. DNA for the CDR3: TGTGCCAGCAGTTACGGGGGAAAAGAGACCCAGTACTTC. Encoded protein: CASSYGGKETQYF.